Here is one T cell receptor (beta chain) with its context. Antigen: not known. Germline-derived CDR1 and CDR2 are SGHRS and YFSETQ. V lost 0 bases to trimming and J lost 2 bases, with 10 bases between them. This CDR3 has 15 amino acids. Libraries were prepared by immunoSEQ multiplex PCR; TCRdb keeps only in-frame clonotypes and omits some of them. The sample has roughly 520,000 clones, 90% to 97% seen once; the top ten hold 0.05% to 0.08%. These data belong to a study of shared clonotypes between healthy human individuals. Study details: Three plates were used per donor for CD4 naive, three for CD4 memory, two for CD8 naive and one for CD8 memory. Study results and caveats: An effect of sequencing depth on clonotype sharing among donors was expected.

Sequenced material: naive CD4+ T cells sorted from blood. Noted subset: CD45RA+ positively selected. J is TRBJ2-3 and V is TRBV5-1; D is unresolved. The receptor was derived from a woman in her thirties in good health. The DNA of the CDR3 is TGCGCCAGCAGCTTGGCCAACCCAATCACAGATACGCAGTATTTT. Its translation is CASSLANPITDTQYF.